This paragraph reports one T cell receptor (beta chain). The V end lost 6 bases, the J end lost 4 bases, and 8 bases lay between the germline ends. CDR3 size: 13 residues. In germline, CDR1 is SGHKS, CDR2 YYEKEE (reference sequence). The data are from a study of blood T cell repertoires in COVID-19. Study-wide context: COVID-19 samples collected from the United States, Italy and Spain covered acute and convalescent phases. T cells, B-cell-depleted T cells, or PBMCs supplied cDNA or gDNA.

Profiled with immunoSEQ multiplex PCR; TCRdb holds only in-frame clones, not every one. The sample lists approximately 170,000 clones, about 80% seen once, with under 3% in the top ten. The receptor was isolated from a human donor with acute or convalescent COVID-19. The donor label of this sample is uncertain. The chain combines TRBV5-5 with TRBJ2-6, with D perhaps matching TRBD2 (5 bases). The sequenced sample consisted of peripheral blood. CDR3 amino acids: CASTTGGANVLTF. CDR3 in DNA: TGTGCCAGCACCACGGGGGGGGCCAACGTCCTGACTTTC.